A selection of T cell receptor beta chains follows, all from one sample in a study of blood T cell repertoires in COVID-19. TCRdb's copy holds only in-frame clones and misses some; the assay was immunoSEQ multiplex PCR. Counted here are around 230,000 clones, roughly 89% occurring once; the ten biggest clones make up about 2%. Sequencing input: peripheral blood. All receptors come from a man aged 25 to 45 who had recovered from COVID-19. CDR3s leave out the opening cysteine and the closing phenylalanine or tryptophan.

v_call	j_call	cdr3_aa
TRBV11-2	TRBJ2-7	ASSLRFDRGQY
TRBV12-3/TRBV12-4	TRBJ1-1	ASPKDREAF
TRBV29-1	TRBJ1-1	SVGTGYWNTEAF
TRBV12-5	TRBJ2-7	ASGRETLYEQY
TRBV3-1/TRBV3-2	TRBJ1-1	ASSRPAAGAKAF
TRBV7-2	TRBJ2-7	ASSLWNSRSSYEQY
TRBV5-4	TRBJ1-3	ASSRGLLSGNTIY
TRBV14	TRBJ2-7	ASSQARGSGVEQY
TRBV16	TRBJ2-7	ASSRAGDYEQY
TRBV6-5	TRBJ1-1	ASRMAGAPREAF
TRBV9	TRBJ2-3	ASSVGGQRGLDTQY
TRBV18	TRBJ2-7	ASSPRDSSYEQY
TRBV5-6	TRBJ1-3	ASSLAMAGWENTIY
TRBV27	TRBJ1-1	ASSLFAGVKAF
TRBV30	TRBJ2-7	AWSVGGAYEQY
TRBV5-4	TRBJ1-1	ASSLFGGGNTEAF
TRBV30	TRBJ1-5	AWTREGNQPQH
TRBV9	TRBJ2-2	ASSAGPGQGGPGELF
TRBV6-2/TRBV6-3	TRBJ1-1	ASSSHINPNTEAF
TRBV6-4	TRBJ1-1	ASLSHGGVGAEAF
TRBV18	TRBJ1-5	ASSPPEGGHQPQH
TRBV19	TRBJ1-1	ASTRPGGDTEAF
TRBV7-2	TRBJ1-5	ASSLWGTGNGNQPQH
TRBV4-1	TRBJ1-5	ASSQDVHVRYQPQH
TRBV5-1	TRBJ1-5	ASSQGTSYSNQPQH
TRBV11-1	TRBJ2-7	ASSLTTEGSGS
TRBV18	TRBJ2-7	ASSPPSQGALISQYEQY
TRBV7-2	TRBJ1-1	ASSLNPSDSPNTEAF
TRBV5-1	TRBJ1-1	ASTELPNTEAF
TRBV7-2	TRBJ1-2	ASSFYRGGYT
TRBV4-3	TRBJ1-1	ASSQGIADRGAF
TRBV7-2	TRBJ2-7	ASSGLTTGSLREQY
TRBV9	TRBJ2-2	ASGPRGQGNTGELF
TRBV2	TRBJ1-1	ASSGGGGEAF
TRBV5-1	TRBJ2-6	ASSSEVGVSGANVLT
TRBV7-9	TRBJ1-1	ASSLGQENTEAF
TRBV4-1	TRBJ2-1	ASSQDSGRGNEQF
TRBV6-5	TRBJ2-7	ASLLSLLSHEQY
TRBV10-2	TRBJ2-1	ASSDLGTSGVPSYNEQF
TRBV27	TRBJ2-3	ASSLWGGPSTDTQY
TRBV9	TRBJ1-5	ASGDRRGAQH
TRBV3-1/TRBV3-2	TRBJ1-5	ASSQGQAGRYVQPQH
TRBV7-2	TRBJ1-4	ASSLTGQTNEKLF
TRBV9	TRBJ1-5	ASSETTGEGQPQH
TRBV7-2	TRBJ2-1	ASSLRQGSSYNEQF
TRBV4-1	TRBJ2-7	ASSHPGQREQY
TRBV9	TRBJ1-1	ASSVGSLMNTEAF
TRBV6-5	TRBJ2-7	ASSYAVGHSYEQY
TRBV2	TRBJ1-5	ASSDQGNQPQH
TRBV20-1	TRBJ2-1	SASRGISYNEQF
TRBV6-5	TRBJ2-1	ASSYSGQTTYNEQF
TRBV5-1	TRBJ1-2	ASSPDPSGGGYT
TRBV5-1	TRBJ1-2	ASTPGWPGDYGYT